Listed below are T cell receptor beta chains from one sample, sequenced in a study of blood T cell repertoires in COVID-19. TCRdb keeps only in-frame clones here, not all; method: immunoSEQ multiplex PCR. This sample yields roughly 100,000 clones, of which about nine tenths are seen a single time; approximately 3.1% belongs to the top ten. The specimen sequenced was peripheral blood. These receptor sequences come from a woman aged 70 to 79 with acute or convalescent COVID-19. The CDR3 runs from the conserved cysteine through the conserved F or W. A D gene is named only where the DNA matches it firmly. Clone size, where shown, is once, few, many, or a class for clones that have expanded.

clone_size	d_call	j_call	v_call	cdr3_aa	cdr3_nt
.	.	TRBJ2-3	TRBV6-5	CASSPVGLSTDTQYF	TGTGCCAGCAGCCCCGTTGGACTTAGCACAGATACGCAGTATTTT
.	.	TRBJ2-3	TRBV6-5	CASTGRTDTQYF	TGTGCCAGCACAGGGAGGACAGATACGCAGTATTTT
.	.	TRBJ2-7	TRBV6-5	CASSYSWGTYEQYF	TGTGCCAGCAGTTACTCGTGGGGCACCTACGAGCAGTACTTC
.	TRBD1	TRBJ1-5	TRBV5-6	CASSWGTGFGQPQHF	TGTGCCAGCAGCTGGGGGACAGGGTTCGGTCAGCCCCAGCATTTT
.	.	TRBJ2-1	TRBV20-1	CSANDREQFF	TGCAGTGCTAATGACCGTGAGCAGTTCTTC
.	TRBD1	TRBJ2-3	TRBV18	CASSPRQGISTDTQYF	TGTGCCAGCTCACCTCGACAGGGAATAAGCACAGATACGCAGTATTTT
.	.	TRBJ1-2	TRBV9	CASERQPLNYGYTF	TGTGCCAGCGAACGACAGCCCCTGAACTATGGCTACACCTTC
.	TRBD1	TRBJ2-7	TRBV28	CASKGTGPLEQYF	TGTGCCAGCAAGGGGACAGGGCCCCTCGAGCAGTACTTC
.	.	TRBJ1-1	TRBV5-1	CASSPPGQNTEAFF	TGCGCCAGCAGCCCACCGGGACAGAACACTGAAGCTTTCTTT
.	TRBD1	TRBJ1-2	TRBV18	CASSPGTGRTGGYTF	TGTGCCAGCTCACCGGGGACAGGGAGGACCGGTGGCTACACCTTC
.	.	TRBJ2-3	TRBV19	CASNEYSTDTQYF	TGTGCCAGTAACGAGTACAGCACAGATACGCAGTATTTT
.	.	TRBJ1-6	TRBV6-4	CASSEQGQNSPLHF	TGTGCCAGCAGTGAGCAGGGGCAAAATTCACCCCTCCACTTT
.	.	TRBJ1-5	TRBV4-1	CASSGVPGNQPQHF	TGCGCCAGCAGCGGGGTTCCAGGGAATCAGCCCCAGCATTTT
.	.	TRBJ1-2	TRBV5-8	CASSFDRRAGYTF	TGTGCCAGCAGCTTTGACAGAAGGGCTGGCTACACCTTC
.	.	TRBJ2-3	TRBV5-8	CASSFYRTDTQYF	TGTGCCAGCAGCTTCTACAGGACAGATACGCAGTATTTT
.	TRBD1	TRBJ2-5	TRBV19	CASSMDRGRETQYF	TGTGCCAGTAGTATGGACAGGGGGCGGGAGACCCAGTACTTC
.	TRBD2	TRBJ2-1	TRBV10-2	CASREMWASGYNEQFF	TGCGCCAGCAGGGAAATGTGGGCTAGCGGCTACAATGAGCAGTTCTTC
.	TRBD2	TRBJ2-7	TRBV7-8	CASTQTGGPSYEQYF	TGTGCCAGCACCCAGACGGGGGGGCCTTCCTACGAGCAGTACTTC
once	TRBD2	TRBJ2-7	TRBV28	CACGLAEPQEQYF	TGTGCCTGCGGGCTAGCGGAACCTCAAGAGCAGTACTTC
once	.	TRBJ1-2	TRBV6-5	CASSTATGYGYTF	TGTGCCAGCAGTACCGCGACTGGATATGGCTACACCTTC
.	TRBD1	TRBJ2-7	TRBV5-1	CASSLDRGSRSYEQYF	TGCGCCAGCAGCTTGGACAGGGGTTCCCGTTCCTACGAGCAGTACTTC
.	.	TRBJ2-7	TRBV12-3/TRBV12-4	CASSLLGSEQYF	TGTGCCAGCAGTTTATTGGGGAGCGAGCAGTACTTC
.	.	TRBJ2-1	TRBV3-1/TRBV3-2	CASSQATVQFF	TGTGCCAGCAGCCAGGCGACAGTGCAGTTCTTC
once	TRBD2	TRBJ2-1	TRBV18	CASSPASSGSYNEQFF	TGTGCCAGCTCACCTGCCTCTAGCGGCTCCTACAATGAGCAGTTCTTC
.	TRBD2	TRBJ2-7	TRBV27	CASKGPQGGGGRFFYEQYF	TGTGCCAGCAAAGGGCCGCAGGGCGGGGGGGGCCGGTTTTTCTACGAGCAGTACTTC
.	TRBD2	TRBJ2-1	TRBV7-9	CASRPTGTSVPEQFF	TGTGCCAGCAGACCGACCGGGACTAGCGTGCCTGAGCAGTTCTTC
.	TRBD1	TRBJ2-5	TRBV5-4	CASSRQGRREETQYF	TGTGCCAGCAGCCGACAGGGGAGAAGGGAAGAGACCCAGTACTTC
once	TRBD1	TRBJ1-5	TRBV6-5	CASSWTGGVTNQPQHF	TGTGCCAGCAGTTGGACAGGGGGAGTTACCAATCAGCCCCAGCATTTT
.	TRBD1	TRBJ1-2	TRBV6-5	CASSYVAGGHGYTF	TGTGCCAGCAGTTACGTCGCAGGGGGCCATGGCTACACCTTC
.	.	TRBJ1-5	TRBV18	CASSLAQNQPQHF	TGTGCCAGCTCGCTGGCCCAGAATCAGCCCCAGCATTTT
few	.	TRBJ1-6	TRBV18	CASSGNGGSPLHF	TGTGCCAGCTCCGGAAACGGGGGGTCACCCCTCCACTTT
once	TRBD1	TRBJ1-2	TRBV5-1	CASSRWPGQGAAGYTF	TGCGCCAGCAGCCGATGGCCGGGACAGGGGGCCGCTGGCTACACCTTC
once	TRBD2	TRBJ2-6	TRBV3-1/TRBV3-2	CASSQDSGLAGHSGANVLTF	TGTGCCAGCAGCCAAGACTCGGGACTAGCGGGACACTCTGGGGCCAACGTCCTGACTTTC
.	.	TRBJ2-1	TRBV18	CASSPSGDNEQFF	TGTGCCAGCTCACCATCAGGGGACAATGAGCAGTTCTTC
.	.	TRBJ2-1	TRBV7-2	CASSLVASPNEQFF	TGTGCCAGCAGCTTAGTAGCCAGCCCCAATGAGCAGTTCTTC
.	.	TRBJ1-1	TRBV5-1	CASRDGWATEAFF	TGCGCCAGCAGGGATGGGTGGGCCACTGAAGCTTTCTTT
.	TRBD2	TRBJ2-2	TRBV19	CASSTSGKTGELFF	TGTGCCAGTAGTACTAGCGGGAAGACCGGGGAGCTGTTTTTT
.	.	TRBJ2-3	TRBV18	CASSFRTSTDTQYF	TGTGCCAGCTCATTTCGGACTAGCACAGATACGCAGTATTTT